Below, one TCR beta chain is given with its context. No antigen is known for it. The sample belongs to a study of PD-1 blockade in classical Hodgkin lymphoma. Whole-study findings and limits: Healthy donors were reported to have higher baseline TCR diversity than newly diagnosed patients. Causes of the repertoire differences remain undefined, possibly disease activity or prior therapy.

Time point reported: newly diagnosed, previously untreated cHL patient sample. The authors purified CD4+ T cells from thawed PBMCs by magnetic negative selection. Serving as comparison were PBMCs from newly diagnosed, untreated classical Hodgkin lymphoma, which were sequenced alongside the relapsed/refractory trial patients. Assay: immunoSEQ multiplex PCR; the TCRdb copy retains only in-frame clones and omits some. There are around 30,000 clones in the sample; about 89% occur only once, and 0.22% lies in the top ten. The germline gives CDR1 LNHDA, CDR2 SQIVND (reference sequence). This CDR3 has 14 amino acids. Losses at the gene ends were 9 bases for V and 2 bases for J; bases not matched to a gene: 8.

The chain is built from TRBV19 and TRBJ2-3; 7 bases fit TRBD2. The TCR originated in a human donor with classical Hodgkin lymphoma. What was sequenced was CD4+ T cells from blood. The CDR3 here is CASRRDYPTDTQYF. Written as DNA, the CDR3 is TGTGCCAGCCGCCGGGACTACCCCACAGATACGCAGTATTTT.